The entry that follows covers one T cell receptor (beta chain) sequence. The data were taken from a study of cytotoxic CD8 clonotypes in ibrutinib-treated CLL. Background on the study: Among the samples, the mean was roughly 260,000 productive templates and about 94,000 productive rearrangements.

The CDR3 has 14 residues. Germline CDR1 reads ENHRY; CDR2 reads SYGVKD. Trimming removed 4 bases at V and 3 bases at J, with 10 bases between. Sequencing was performed with immunoSEQ multiplex PCR; in TCRdb, only in-frame clones are kept and a portion is missing. The repertoire holds roughly 150,000 clones, with 81% as singletons. The clonotype originates from a human donor with chronic lymphocytic leukemia. Sequences were derived from PBMCs, sampled after 12 months of ibrutinib treatment. The chain has TRBV10-3 and TRBJ1-5, with no clear D. The CDR3 DNA is TGTGCCATCAGTGCGGGGAGGGACAATCAGCCCCAGCATTTT. Translating gives CAISAGRDNQPQHF.